This is a list of T cell receptor beta chains from one sample in a study of cytomegalovirus exposure and HLA in healthy donors. Sequencing was performed with immunoSEQ multiplex PCR; in TCRdb, only in-frame clones are kept and a portion is missing. This sample has under 200,000 clones, with about 78% found just once. Source material: PBMCs. The source of these receptors is a man aged 35 to 55 in good health and CMV-seronegative. Each CDR3 is given without its conserved first and last residue. The size of a clone is reported for some rows only, either as once, few or many, or as a class for expanded clones.

j_gene,abundance,v_gene,CDR3aa
TRBJ2-5,.,TRBV9,ASSVGGSVETQY
TRBJ2-3,.,TRBV18,ASSNLQGLSDTQY
TRBJ2-2,.,TRBV15,ATSRSLTGFANTGELF
TRBJ2-4,.,TRBV7-9,ASSLRAGKNIQY
TRBJ2-1,.,TRBV4-1,ASSQGWTGFNNEQF
TRBJ1-2,.,TRBV4-3,ASSQDRGAGYGYT
TRBJ2-3,.,TRBV27,ASSLSAGGGTQY
TRBJ2-1,.,TRBV12-5,ASGSPNPGQGLPGNEQF
TRBJ2-7,.,TRBV7-6,ASSSVPTSGGAGEQY
TRBJ2-7,few,TRBV27,ASKTGTGSYEQY
TRBJ2-3,.,TRBV7-2,ASSQSIGTQY
TRBJ1-2,few,TRBV5-1,ASSLAGGPTNYGYT
TRBJ1-2,.,TRBV4-3,ASSQDGGYYGYT
TRBJ2-1,once,TRBV2,ASPRRSSGSWEQF
TRBJ2-2,.,TRBV6-6,ASSLQKTSGELF
TRBJ2-1,.,TRBV4-3,ASSQDGTRFYNEQF
TRBJ2-7,.,TRBV11-3,ASSLAGGGYEQY
TRBJ1-5,.,TRBV5-1,ASSPRPGQGPNNQPQH
TRBJ2-3,.,TRBV19,ASSLQATDTQY
TRBJ2-7,.,TRBV11-2,ASSFPADNSYEQY
TRBJ1-1,.,TRBV5-1,ASSPGHLNTEAF
TRBJ1-1,.,TRBV6-1,ASSDDRNTEAF